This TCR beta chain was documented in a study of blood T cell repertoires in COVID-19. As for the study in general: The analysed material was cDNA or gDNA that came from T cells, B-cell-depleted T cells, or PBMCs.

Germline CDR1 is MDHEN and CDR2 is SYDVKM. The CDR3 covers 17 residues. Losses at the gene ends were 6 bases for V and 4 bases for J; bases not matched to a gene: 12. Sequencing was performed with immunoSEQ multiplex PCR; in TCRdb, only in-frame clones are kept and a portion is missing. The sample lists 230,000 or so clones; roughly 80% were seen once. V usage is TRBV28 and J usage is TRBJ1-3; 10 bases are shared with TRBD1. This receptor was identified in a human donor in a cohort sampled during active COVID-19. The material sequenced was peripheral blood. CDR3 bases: TGTGCCAGCAGCCGACTTAGACAGGGGGCGGGGGGAAACACCATATATTTT. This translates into CASSRLRQGAGGNTIYF.